This T cell receptor (beta chain) was sequenced for a study of sequential checkpoint blockade in melanoma. Overall study: Arm A got nivolumab then ipilimumab; arm B the reverse, 1:1. Maintenance nivolumab came after either treatment sequence.

V lost 2 bases, J lost 3 bases, and 6 bases lay in between. CDR3 size: 13 residues. Looked up from germline, CDR1 is MNHEY and CDR2 is SMNVEV (reference sequence). The data were produced by immunoSEQ multiplex PCR, yet TCRdb's version contains in-frame clones alone and is incomplete. The sample consists of around 39,000 clones, just under 85% of them appearing once. Treatment meaning: randomized to nivolumab then ipilimumab (arm A) or the reverse (arm B). None of the patients previously received DNA-damaging chemotherapy. Live CD3+CD8+ CD19− CD56− cells were sorted from PBMCs. The receptor was derived from a human donor with melanoma. The sample consisted of CD8+ T cells sorted from blood (inferred from file names), taken from a patient given nivolumab and ipilimumab in sequence. The V and J genes are TRBV27 and TRBJ2-3; D call uncertain. The CDR3 DNA reads as TGTGCCAGCAGTTTACTTTTGACAGATACGCAGTATTTT. It translates to CASSLLLTDTQYF.